The 30 T cell receptor beta chains given below trace back to one sample, sequenced in a study of cytomegalovirus exposure and HLA in healthy donors. The PCR made use of 60 Vbeta and 13 Jbeta primers. The assay was immunoSEQ multiplex PCR, and TCRdb's table has in-frame clones only and misses some. This table holds 140,000 or so clones, around 80% found once. Sample: PBMCs. The receptors originated from a female donor in good health and CMV-seronegative.

J is TRBJ2-6 and V is TRBV27; D is undetermined. Looked up from germline, CDR1 is MNHEY and CDR2 is SMNVEV (reference sequence). V gave up 8 bases and J gave up 2 bases, with 10 bases separating them. This CDR3 is 14 amino acids long. The CDR3 loop is CASSVFPGANVLTF. CDR3 nucleotides: TGTGCCAGCTCAGTTTTCCCTGGGGCCAACGTCCTGACTTTC.

The gene calls are TRBV6-1 and TRBJ1-3; the match to TRBD1 covers 7 bases. CDR1 MNHNS and CDR2 SASEGT come from the germline V gene. The CDR3 consists of 15 residues. J lost 2 bases, V lost 5 bases, and 6 bases had no gene match. The CDR3 region has the DNA TGTGCCAGCAGTCAACAGGGGCGAGCTGGAAACACCATATATTTT. Translation: CASSQQGRAGNTIYF.

The V call is TRBV29-1, the J call TRBJ2-1; 11 bases line up with TRBD2. Unmatched junction bases numbered 7, after V lost 6 bases and J lost 6 bases. CDR1 SQVTM and CDR2 ANQGSEA come from the germline V gene. The CDR3 is made up of 14 amino acids. The CDR3 spells CSVRSGGVTNEQFF. The CDR3 nucleotides read TGCAGCGTCCGTAGCGGGGGGGTTACCAATGAGCAGTTCTTC.

This sequence joins TRBV28 and TRBJ2-2; 10 bases are shared with TRBD1. This CDR3 is 17 amino acids long. The V gene end was trimmed by 2 bases and the J gene end by 4 bases; junction bases not matched to a gene: 7. CDR1 MDHEN and CDR2 SYDVKM come from the germline V gene. CDR3 residues: CASSLRTGGGLTGELFF. CDR3 sequence (DNA): TGTGCCAGCAGTTTACGGACAGGGGGGGGCCTCACCGGGGAGCTGTTTTTT.

The V gene is TRBV28, the J gene TRBJ1-5; weak D call: TRBD1 (5 bases). V gave up 8 bases and J gave up 3 bases, with 14 bases separating them. CDR1 and CDR2 from the germline V gene are MDHEN and SYDVKM. This CDR3 has 14 residues. In nucleotides, the CDR3 is TGTGCCAGCGCGGAACTGGACATCAATCAGCCCCAGCATTTT. It encodes CASAELDINQPQHF.

The chain recombines TRBV5-1 with TRBJ2-2; the D gene is possibly TRBD1 (6 bases). The CDR3 is 17 amino acids. Looked up from germline, CDR1 is SGHRS and CDR2 is YFSETQ. Trimming left V 4 bases short and J 0 bases short, with 16 bases between. The CDR3, as DNA: TGCGCCAGCAGCGTACTCCCCGGGACACCGAACACCGGGGAGCTGTTTTTT. This translates into CASSVLPGTPNTGELFF.

V is TRBV27 and J is TRBJ2-7; 7 bases align to TRBD2. J was trimmed by 7 bases and V by 4 bases; bases with no gene match: 16. This CDR3 has 16 amino acids. The germline V gene has CDR1 MNHEY and CDR2 SMNVEV (reference sequence). CDR3 protein: CASSSKTVAGAREQYF. CDR3 bases: TGTGCCAGCAGTTCGAAGACAGTTGCGGGAGCTCGAGAGCAGTACTTC.

This clone was detected ten times or more. The CDR3 sequence: CASSPGLAKNIQYF. For the CDR3, the DNA is TGTGCCAGCAGCCCAGGACTAGCCAAAAACATTCAGTACTTC. The chain couples TRBV7-9 to TRBJ2-4; D might be TRBD2 (5 bases). The CDR3 sequence is 14 residues long. V gave up 5 bases and J gave up 0 bases, with 8 bases separating them. CDR1 SEHNR and CDR2 FQNEAQ come from the germline V gene (reference sequence). The whole variable domain, filled in from reference TRBV7-9 and TRBJ2-4, reads DTGVSQNPRHKITKRGQNVTFRCDPISEHNRLYWYRQTLGQGPEFLTYFQNEAQLEKSRLLSDRFSAERPKGSFSTLEIQRTEQGDSAMYLCASSPGLAKNIQYFGAGTRLSVL.

This clone was detected a few times. The V and J genes are TRBV10-3 and TRBJ2-2; tentative D call: TRBD2 (6 bases). The V gene lost 5 bases and the J gene lost 4 bases, with 20 bases spanning the gap. The CDR3 has 17 residues. Germline V lookup: CDR1 ENHRY, CDR2 SYGVKD. The CDR3: CAISPARTGVVTGELFF. The DNA of the CDR3 is TGTGCCATCAGTCCCGCTAGGACGGGAGTGGTCACCGGGGAGCTGTTTTTT.

The genes are TRBV7-9 and TRBJ2-2; TRBD1 might be the D (5 bases). With 6 bases removed from V and 1 base from J, the gap between germline ends came to 15 bases. There are 16 residues in the CDR3. Germline CDR1 reads SEHNR; CDR2 reads FQNEAQ (reference sequence). The CDR3 reads CASRIRQNWNTGELFF. The CDR3 DNA reads as TGTGCCAGCAGGATTCGACAGAACTGGAACACCGGGGAGCTGTTTTTT. Together with reference TRBV7-9 and TRBJ2-2, the CDR3 gives the full variable domain: DTGVSQNPRHKITKRGQNVTFRCDPISEHNRLYWYRQTLGQGPEFLTYFQNEAQLEKSRLLSDRFSAERPKGSFSTLEIQRTEQGDSAMYLCASRIRQNWNTGELFFGEGSRLTVL.

J is TRBJ2-5 and V is TRBV28; TRBD1 might be the D (6 bases). This CDR3 is 15 amino acids long. Trimming shortened V by 1 base and J by 3 bases, and 12 bases separated the two germline ends. CDR1 MDHEN and CDR2 SYDVKM come from the germline V gene. The CDR3 region has the DNA TGTGCCAGCAGTTTATCGGGCAGGGGAAAAGAGACCCAGTACTTC. Translating gives CASSLSGRGKETQYF.

The chain couples TRBV6-6 to TRBJ2-2; D gene unclear. Per germline, CDR1 MNHNY and CDR2 SVGAGI (reference sequence). The CDR3 contains 14 residues. V was clipped by 5 bases and J by 6 bases, with 13 bases between them. Here the CDR3 reads CASSTQTFAGELFF. The CDR3 DNA reads as TGTGCCAGCAGTACCCAGACATTCGCCGGGGAGCTGTTTTTT.

The chain recombines TRBV30 with TRBJ1-2; tentatively, D is TRBD1 (6 bases). With 4 bases removed from V and 3 bases from J, the gap between germline ends came to 9 bases. The germline gives CDR1 GTSNPN, CDR2 SVGIG (reference sequence). The CDR3 contains 12 residues. The CDR3 loop is CAWKQGDYGYTF. DNA for the CDR3: TGTGCCTGGAAACAGGGTGACTATGGCTACACCTTC.

This chain links TRBV19 with TRBJ2-7; perhaps TRBD2 as D (6 bases). The CDR3 totals 15 residues. Trimming removed 1 base from V and 0 bases from J, with 10 bases in between. Germline CDR1 reads LNHDA; CDR2 reads SQIVND (reference sequence). CDR3 nucleotides: TGTGCCAGTAGTATAGCTGCGACTAGCTCCTACGAGCAGTACTTC. Translation: CASSIAATSSYEQYF.

V and J are TRBV11-2 and TRBJ2-1; no firm D call. The CDR3 has 13 amino acids. Germline values: CDR1 SGHAT, CDR2 FQNNGV. The V end lost 5 bases, the J end lost 7 bases, and 12 bases lay between the germline ends. CDR3 loop: CASSLRWANEQFF. CDR3 coding DNA: TGTGCCAGCAGCCTTAGGTGGGCGAATGAGCAGTTCTTC.

This chain uses TRBV28 with TRBJ2-2, with 10 nucleotides matching TRBD2. Germline loops: CDR1 MDHEN, CDR2 SYDVKM. V lost 3 bases and J lost 7; bases outside the gene matches: 5. CDR3 length: 15 residues. In DNA form, the CDR3 reads TGTGCCAGCAGTTTGAGGGGACTAGCGTACGGGGAGCTGTTTTTT. It specifies CASSLRGLAYGELFF. Filled out from reference TRBV28 and TRBJ2-2, the complete variable domain reads DVKVTQSSRYLVKRTGEKVFLECVQDMDHENMFWYRQDPGLGLRLIYFSYDVKMKEKGDIPEGYSVSREKKERFSLILESASTNQTSMYLCASSLRGLAYGELFFGEGSRLTVL.

V usage is TRBV6-1 and J usage is TRBJ1-2; 8 bases line up with TRBD1. CDR1 and CDR2 from the germline V gene are MNHNS and SASEGT. The V segment lost 8 bases and the J segment 4 bases; nucleotides outside the gene matches: 9. This CDR3 spans 14 amino acids. CDR3: CASVVSGGSYGYTF. The DNA of the CDR3 is TGTGCCAGCGTTGTATCAGGGGGCTCCTATGGCTACACCTTC.

This clone has just one count. The chain combines TRBV27 with TRBJ2-7; 9 bases fit TRBD1. CDR3 length equals 15 residues. The V gene's germline CDR1 is MNHEY and CDR2 SMNVEV (reference sequence). The ends lost 2 bases at V and 3 bases at J; junction bases unmatched: 5. CDR3 nucleotides: TGTGCCAGCAGTTTAAGGGGGACAGGGAACTACGAGCAGTACTTC. Its translation: CASSLRGTGNYEQYF.

The gene calls are TRBV25-1 and TRBJ1-2, with D hard to call. In germline, CDR1 is MGHDK, CDR2 SYGVNS. Between the trimmed V and J ends, which lost 2 bases and 8 bases, there was a span of 9 bases. CDR3 size: 12 residues. The CDR3 DNA is TGTGCCAGCAGTGAAAGCGGGTGGGGCTACACCTTC. It encodes CASSESGWGYTF.

This chain connects TRBV6-5 to TRBJ2-2, with D possibly being TRBD2 (6 bases). The germline CDR1 and CDR2 sequences are MNHEY and SVGAGI. Trimming left V 4 bases short and J 2 bases short, with 14 bases between. This CDR3 spans 16 amino acids. In nucleotides, the CDR3 is TGTGCCAGCAGTTCTAGCGTGGCCCTAAACACCGGGGAGCTGTTTTTT. Amino acids: CASSSSVALNTGELFF.

There are a few counts of this clone. This sequence joins TRBV7-9 and TRBJ1-1; the D is unclear. CDR1 is SEHNR and CDR2 is FQNEAQ in the germline V gene (reference sequence). This CDR3 comprises 14 residues. Trimming cost V 1 base and J 1 base, with 7 bases left between them. CDR3 sequence: CASSLGRQNTEAFF. CDR3 DNA: TGTGCCAGCAGCTTAGGGCGACAGAACACTGAAGCTTTCTTT.

This chain links TRBV19 with TRBJ2-1; maybe TRBD1 (6 bases). Germline assignment: CDR1 LNHDA and CDR2 SQIVND (reference sequence). Trimming stripped 8 bases from V and 9 bases from J, with 14 bases between. The CDR3 contains 12 residues. The CDR3 sequence: CASDGGRGEQFF. CDR3 nucleotide sequence: TGTGCCAGTGATGGGGGCCGGGGTGAGCAGTTCTTC.

This chain links TRBV5-1 with TRBJ2-5; the match to TRBD2 covers 12 bases. Germline CDR1 is SGHRS and CDR2 is YFSETQ. The CDR3 has 16 residues. Unmatched junction bases numbered 4, after V lost 3 bases and J lost 1 base. CDR3 DNA sequence: TGCGCCAGCAGCTACGGACTAGCGGGGTCCCAAGAGACCCAGTACTTC. Translation gives CASSYGLAGSQETQYF.

This chain connects TRBV4-1 to TRBJ2-5; D gene unclear. This CDR3 has 13 amino acids. Trimming took 1 base from V and 7 from J, leaving 10 bases between them. Per germline, CDR1 MGHRA and CDR2 YSYEKL. Here the CDR3 reads CASSQGGTGTQYF. The CDR3 region has the DNA TGCGCCAGCAGCCAAGGCGGCACGGGGACCCAGTACTTC.

About this clone itself: The junction departs from germline at one end; a sequencing error may be responsible. The chain has TRBV7-7 and TRBJ2-5; TRBD2 might be the D (6 bases). Germline V gene lookup returns CDR1 SSHAT and CDR2 FNYEAQ (reference sequence). This CDR3 has 13 amino acids. The CDR3 region is CASSPGAPGAQYF. The CDR3 DNA reads TGTGCTAGCAGCCCCGGGGCGCCGGGGGCCCAGTACTTC.

The J gene is TRBJ2-5, the V gene TRBV5-6, with D possibly being TRBD1 (7 bases). The J call may be mistaken, given a closer DNA end match to TRBJ2-7. CDR3 length: 15 amino acids. Per the germline V gene, CDR1 is SGHDT and CDR2 is YYEEEE. The DNA for the CDR3 is TGTGCCAGCAGCCCCCCGACAGGGACTTCCTACGAGCAGTACTTC. This gives the protein CASSPPTGTSYEQYF.

The rearrangement links TRBV5-1 to TRBJ2-1; possibly TRBD2 for D (5 bases). Trimming removed 3 bases from V and 4 bases from J, with 11 bases in between. The CDR3 has 14 residues. The germline CDR1 and CDR2 sequences are SGHRS and YFSETQ. This CDR3 is CASSSRTDYNEQFF. DNA for the CDR3: TGCGCCAGCAGCTCTAGGACTGATTACAATGAGCAGTTCTTC.

The chain's CDR3 is CATKRDSETGELFF. DNA of the CDR3: TGTGCCACGAAACGGGACAGTGAGACCGGGGAGCTGTTTTTT. The J gene is TRBJ2-2, the V gene TRBV15; TRBD1 matches 7 bases. Germline V gene sequence: CDR1 LNHNV, CDR2 YYDKDF (reference sequence). The ends lost 9 bases at V and 5 bases at J; junction bases unmatched: 9. This CDR3 comprises 14 residues.

This chain joins TRBV28 and TRBJ2-3; 12 bases are shared with TRBD2. CDR1 and CDR2 (germline): MDHEN, SYDVKM. V gave up 3 bases and J gave up 4 bases; unmatched junction bases: 17. This CDR3 has 20 amino acids. CDR3 protein: CASSFSPGAASGRAADTQYF. The CDR3 nucleotides read TGTGCCAGCAGTTTCAGTCCGGGGGCGGCTAGCGGGAGGGCCGCAGATACGCAGTATTTT.

This chain uses TRBV15 with TRBJ2-3; no firm D call. The CDR3 totals 17 residues. V dropped 6 bases and J dropped 4 bases, with 23 bases sitting between them. Germline assignment: CDR1 LNHNV and CDR2 YYDKDF (reference sequence). In nucleotides, the CDR3 is TGTGCCACCAGTCTTACTCCCCGCTTTTATCAGGCAGATACGCAGTATTTT. Translation: CATSLTPRFYQADTQYF.